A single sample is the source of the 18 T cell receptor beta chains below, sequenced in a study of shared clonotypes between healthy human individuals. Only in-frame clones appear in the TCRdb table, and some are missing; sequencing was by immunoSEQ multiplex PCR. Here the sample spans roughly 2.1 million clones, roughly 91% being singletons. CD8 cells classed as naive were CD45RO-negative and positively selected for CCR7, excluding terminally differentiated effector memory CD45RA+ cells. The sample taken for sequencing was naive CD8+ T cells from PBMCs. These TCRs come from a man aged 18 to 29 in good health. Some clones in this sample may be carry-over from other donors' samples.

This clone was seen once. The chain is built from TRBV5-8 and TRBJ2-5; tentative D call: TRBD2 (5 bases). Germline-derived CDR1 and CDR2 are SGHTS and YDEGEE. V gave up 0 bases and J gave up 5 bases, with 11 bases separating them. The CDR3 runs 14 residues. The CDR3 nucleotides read TGTGCCAGCAGCTTGGTTTACGGCGGGGAGACCCAGTACTTC. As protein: CASSLVYGGETQYF.

The CDR3 region is CASSLAGGRNTGELFF. DNA of the CDR3: TGCGCCAGCAGTCTAGCGGGAGGCCGGAACACCGGGGAGCTGTTTTTT. The rearrangement joins TRBV4-1 to TRBJ2-2; 11 nucleotides match TRBD2. Germline V CDR1 and CDR2: MGHRA, YSYEKL. This CDR3 has 16 amino acids. Germline trimming cut 6 bases from V and 1 base from J; bases unmatched to any gene: 4.

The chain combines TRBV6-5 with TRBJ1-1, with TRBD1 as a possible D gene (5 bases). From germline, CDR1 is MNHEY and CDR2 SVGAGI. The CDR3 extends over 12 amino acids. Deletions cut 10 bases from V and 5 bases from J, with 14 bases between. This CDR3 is CATLGTGTEAFF. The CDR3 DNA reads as TGTGCCACCCTCGGAACAGGAACTGAAGCTTTCTTT.

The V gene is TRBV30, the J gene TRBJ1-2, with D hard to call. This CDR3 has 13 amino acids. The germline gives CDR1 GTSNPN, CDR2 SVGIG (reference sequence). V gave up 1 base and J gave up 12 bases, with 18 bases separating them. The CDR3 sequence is CAWSAGRPFPNTF. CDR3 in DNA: TGTGCCTGGAGTGCAGGCAGGCCCTTCCCCAACACCTTC.

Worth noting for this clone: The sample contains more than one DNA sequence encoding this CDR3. The CDR3 loop reads CASSVAAGAYEQYF. In nucleotides, the CDR3 is TGTGCCAGCAGCGTAGCCGCAGGAGCCTACGAGCAGTACTTC. The V gene is TRBV9, the J gene TRBJ2-7, with D unresolved. CDR1 and CDR2 from the germline V gene are SGDLS and YYNGEE. Trimming cost V 0 bases and J 2 bases, with 9 bases left between them. CDR3 length equals 14 residues.

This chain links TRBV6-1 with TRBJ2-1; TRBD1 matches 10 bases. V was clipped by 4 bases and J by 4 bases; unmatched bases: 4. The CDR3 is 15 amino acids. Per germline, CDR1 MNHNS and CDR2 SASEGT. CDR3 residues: CASSADRGKYNEQFF. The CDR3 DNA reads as TGTGCCAGCAGTGCGGACAGGGGGAAATACAATGAGCAGTTCTTC.

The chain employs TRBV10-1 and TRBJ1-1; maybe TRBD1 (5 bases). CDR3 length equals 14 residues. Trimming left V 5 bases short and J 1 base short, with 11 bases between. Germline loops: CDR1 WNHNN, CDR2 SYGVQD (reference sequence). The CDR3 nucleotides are TGCGCCAGCAGTAGGGACGCCGCGAACACTGAAGCTTTCTTT. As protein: CASSRDAANTEAFF.

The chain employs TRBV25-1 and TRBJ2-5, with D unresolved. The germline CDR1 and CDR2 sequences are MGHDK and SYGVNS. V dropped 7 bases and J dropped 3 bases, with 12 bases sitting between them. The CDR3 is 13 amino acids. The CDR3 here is CASKGQKKETQYF. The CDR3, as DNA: TGTGCCAGCAAGGGTCAGAAAAAAGAGACCCAGTACTTC.

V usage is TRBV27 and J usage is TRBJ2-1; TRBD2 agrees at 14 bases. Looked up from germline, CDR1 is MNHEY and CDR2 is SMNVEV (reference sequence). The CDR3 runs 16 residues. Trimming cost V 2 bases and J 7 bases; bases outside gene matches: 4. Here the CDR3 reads CASSLMGLAGVNEQFF. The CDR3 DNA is TGTGCCAGCAGTTTAATGGGACTAGCGGGAGTAAATGAGCAGTTCTTC.

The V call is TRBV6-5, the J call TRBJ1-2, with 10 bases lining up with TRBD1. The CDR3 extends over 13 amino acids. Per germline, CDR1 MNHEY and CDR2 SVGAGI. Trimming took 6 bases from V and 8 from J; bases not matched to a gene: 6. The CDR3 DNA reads TGTGCCAGCAGGCCAGGGACAGGGGTCGGCTACACCTTC. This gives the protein CASRPGTGVGYTF.

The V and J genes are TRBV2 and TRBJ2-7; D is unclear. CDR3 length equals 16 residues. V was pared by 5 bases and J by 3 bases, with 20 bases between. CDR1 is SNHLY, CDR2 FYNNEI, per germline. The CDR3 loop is CASSNPSESLLYEQYF. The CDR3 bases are TGTGCCAGCAGTAACCCCTCCGAGAGCCTCCTCTACGAGCAGTACTTC.

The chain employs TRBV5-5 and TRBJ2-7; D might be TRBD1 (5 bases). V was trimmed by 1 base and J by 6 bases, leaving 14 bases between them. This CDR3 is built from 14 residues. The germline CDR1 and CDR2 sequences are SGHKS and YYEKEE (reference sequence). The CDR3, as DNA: TGTGCCAGCAGCTTGCTACAGGATCCAAGCGAGCAGTACTTC. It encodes CASSLLQDPSEQYF.

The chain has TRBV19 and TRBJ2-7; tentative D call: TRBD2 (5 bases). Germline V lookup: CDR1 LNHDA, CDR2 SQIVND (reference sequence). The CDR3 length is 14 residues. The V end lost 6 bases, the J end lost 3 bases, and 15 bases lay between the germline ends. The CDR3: CASSPRFGDYEQYF. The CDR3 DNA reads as TGTGCCAGTAGCCCGAGATTCGGGGACTACGAGCAGTACTTC.

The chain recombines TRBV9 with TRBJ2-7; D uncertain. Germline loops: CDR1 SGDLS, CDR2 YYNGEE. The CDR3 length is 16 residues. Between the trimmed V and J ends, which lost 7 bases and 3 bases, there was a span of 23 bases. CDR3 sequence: CASGRAVRPPDYEQYF. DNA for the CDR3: TGTGCCAGCGGCCGCGCGGTGCGGCCCCCAGACTACGAGCAGTACTTC. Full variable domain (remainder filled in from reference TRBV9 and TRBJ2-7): DSGVTQTPKHLITATGQRVTLRCSPRSGDLSVYWYQQSLDQGLQFLIQYYNGEERAKGNILERFSAQQFPDLHSELNLSSLELGDSALYFCASGRAVRPPDYEQYFGPGTRLTVT.

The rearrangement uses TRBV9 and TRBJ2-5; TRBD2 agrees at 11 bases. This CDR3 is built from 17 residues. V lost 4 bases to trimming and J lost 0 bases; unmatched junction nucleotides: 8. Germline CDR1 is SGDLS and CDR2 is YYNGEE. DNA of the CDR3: TGTGCCAGCAGCCCCGGGGGACTAGCGGCCTACCAAGAGACCCAGTACTTC. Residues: CASSPGGLAAYQETQYF.

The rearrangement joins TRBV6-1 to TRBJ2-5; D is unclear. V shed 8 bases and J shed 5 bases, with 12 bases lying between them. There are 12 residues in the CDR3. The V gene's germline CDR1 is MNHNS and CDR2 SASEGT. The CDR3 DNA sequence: TGTGCCAGCGAGGCACCCCCGGAGACCCAGTACTTC. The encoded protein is CASEAPPETQYF.

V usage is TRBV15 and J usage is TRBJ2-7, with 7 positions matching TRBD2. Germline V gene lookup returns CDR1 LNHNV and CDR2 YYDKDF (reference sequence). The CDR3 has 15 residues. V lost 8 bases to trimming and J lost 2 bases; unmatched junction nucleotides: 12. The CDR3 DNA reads TGTGCCACCGCCTCGGGGAGGGGTTATACCTACGAGCAGTACTTC. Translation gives CATASGRGYTYEQYF.

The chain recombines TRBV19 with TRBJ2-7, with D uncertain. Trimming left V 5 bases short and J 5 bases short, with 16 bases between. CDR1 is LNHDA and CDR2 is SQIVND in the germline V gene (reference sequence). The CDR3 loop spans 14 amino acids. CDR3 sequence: CASSARQLRDEQYF. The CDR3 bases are TGTGCCAGTAGTGCCCGTCAATTAAGGGACGAGCAGTACTTC.